One sample yielded the 26 T cell receptor beta chains listed below, sequenced in a study of response to subunit inactivated influenza vaccine. TCRdb called the RT-PCR reads again in MiXCR, with one record for every CDR3 protein. The top ten clones hold roughly 25% of a sample with about 190,000 distinct CDR3 sequences, around 15% of them seen once. The sequencing used CD8+ T cells sorted from PBMCs, collected 4 to 6 days after vaccination. These receptors came from a man between 50 and 59 years old who received an inactivated influenza vaccine.

The J gene is TRBJ1-1, the V gene TRBV12-3 or TRBV12-4; 8 positions match TRBD1. CDR3 length equals 13 residues. V was pared by 6 bases and J by 8 bases, with 8 bases of the junction left unmatched. CDR3 residues: CASRNRGMREAFF. The CDR3 nucleotides are TGTGCCAGCAGGAACAGGGGGATGAGGGAAGCTTTCTTT.

This clonotype was found many times. The CDR3, as DNA: TGTGCCAGCAGCTCGGGTTCGAGCTCCTACAATGAGCAGTTCTTC. Residues: CASSSGSSSYNEQFF. The rearrangement joins TRBV9 to TRBJ2-1; D call uncertain. This CDR3 has 15 residues. Germline V gene lookup returns CDR1 SGDLS and CDR2 YYNGEE. Trimming left V 4 bases short and J 0 bases short, with 11 bases between.

This clonotype came up many times. The rearrangement joins TRBV12-3 or TRBV12-4 to TRBJ2-3; 8 positions match TRBD2. The CDR3 is made up of 16 amino acids. The trim removed 2 bases at V and 2 bases at J, leaving 6 bases unmatched. The CDR3: CASSLLRGGVTDTQYF. The DNA for the CDR3 is TGTGCCAGCAGTTTACTTCGGGGGGGGGTCACAGATACGCAGTATTTT.

The chain couples TRBV7-6 to TRBJ1-5; 8 bases align to TRBD1. CDR1 is SGHVS, CDR2 FNYEAQ, per germline. The CDR3 has 15 amino acids. V lost 6 bases, J lost 4 bases, and 8 bases stayed unmatched. The CDR3 reads CASSRGTGPNQPQHF. The CDR3 bases are TGTGCCAGCAGTCGAGGGACAGGCCCAAATCAGCCCCAGCATTTT.

This clonotype was seen repeatedly, ten times or more. This chain joins TRBV6-2 or TRBV6-3 and TRBJ1-2, with no clear D. The CDR3 loop spans 15 amino acids. Looked up from germline, CDR1 is MNHEY and CDR2 is SVGEGT. V lost 6 bases to trimming and J lost 0 bases, with 14 bases between them. The CDR3 coding sequence is TGTGCCAGCAGCCGAGCAGGTCGGTCTAACTATGGCTACACCTTC. Translated: CASSRAGRSNYGYTF.

The sample holds a few counts of this clonotype. The chain carries TRBV4-3 and TRBJ2-2; D remains unclear. This CDR3 is 18 amino acids long. Between the trimmed V and J ends, which lost 0 bases and 3 bases, there was a span of 17 bases. The germline V gene encodes CDR1 LGHNA and CDR2 YSLEER. The CDR3 DNA is TGCGCCAGCAGCCAAGATCTATCCCCACTTACTCACACCGGGGAGCTGTTTTTT. Translated, it gives CASSQDLSPLTHTGELFF.

J is TRBJ2-5 and V is TRBV5-5, with 7 bases lining up with TRBD1. CDR3 length equals 16 residues. Germline V lookup: CDR1 SGHKS, CDR2 YYEKEE (reference sequence). V lost 4 bases, J lost 0 bases, and 9 bases stayed unmatched. The DNA of the CDR3 is TGTGCCAGCAGCAGAGGGACAGAGCCGTACCAAGAGACCCAGTACTTC. It specifies CASSRGTEPYQETQYF.

This clonotype was seen only a few times. The rearrangement uses TRBV9 and TRBJ2-7, with 7 bases fitting TRBD1. V trimming: 4 bases; J trimming: 7 bases; junction bases outside the gene matches: 14. CDR1 and CDR2 (germline): SGDLS, YYNGEE. CDR3 length equals 15 residues. The CDR3 region has the DNA TGTGCCAGCAGCCCCCCCGGGACAGCTTTGGGGGAGCAGTACTTC. Residues: CASSPPGTALGEQYF.

This clonotype was picked up a small number of times. The rearrangement joins TRBV11-2 to TRBJ1-6; D gene unclear. The germline V gene encodes CDR1 SGHAT and CDR2 FQNNGV. V lost 5 bases and J lost 9, with 23 bases in between. CDR3 length: 17 amino acids. The CDR3, as DNA: TGTGCCAGCAGCCGCCACATGTCTCGCTTCTCGAGTTCACCCCTCCACTTT. Amino acid sequence: CASSRHMSRFSSSPLHF.

This rearrangement joins TRBV10-3 to TRBJ2-7; D is unclear. The CDR3 has 11 residues. From germline, CDR1 is ENHRY and CDR2 SYGVKD. The V end lost 4 bases, the J end lost 6 bases, and 7 bases lay between the germline ends. The CDR3 DNA reads as TGTGCCATCAGTGGAGCCAGCGAGCAGTACTTC. This gives the protein CAISGASEQYF.

In this sample, this clonotype turned up a few times. CDR3 DNA sequence: TGTGCCAGCAGTCCCTGGGCCCGGATCAGCCTGACAGATACGCAGTATTTT. It specifies CASSPWARISLTDTQYF. The V gene is TRBV12-3 or TRBV12-4, the J gene TRBJ2-3; D is undetermined. The CDR3 runs 17 residues. Trimming left V 5 bases short and J 3 bases short, with 21 bases between.

The chain joins TRBV5-5 to TRBJ1-1; D remains unclear. CDR3 length equals 13 residues. From germline, CDR1 is SGHKS and CDR2 YYEKEE (reference sequence). With 4 bases removed from V and 4 bases from J, the gap between germline ends came to 11 bases. CDR3 amino acids: CASSPAGTTEAFF. The DNA for the CDR3 is TGTGCCAGCAGCCCGGCGGGCACCACTGAAGCTTTCTTT. Full variable domain (outside the CDR3, taken from reference TRBV5-5 and TRBJ1-1): DAGVTQSPTHLIKTRGQQVTLRCSPISGHKSVSWYQQVLGQGPQFIFQYYEKEERGRGNFPDRFSARQFPNYSSELNVNALLLGDSALYLCASSPAGTTEAFFGQGTRLTVV.

J is TRBJ2-7 and V is TRBV16; TRBD2 matches 12 bases. The junction had 9 bases not matched to a gene; V was cut back by 0 bases and J by 0 bases. CDR3 length: 19 amino acids. Germline V CDR1 and CDR2: KGHSY, FQNENV. The CDR3 DNA is TGTGCCAGCAGCCAATCGGCTAGCGGGAGGGGATTTTTCTCCTACGAGCAGTACTTC. It encodes CASSQSASGRGFFSYEQYF.

The CDR3 protein is CASSWDTSTDTQYF. CDR3 DNA: TGTGCCAGCAGCTGGGACACCAGCACAGATACGCAGTATTTT. The rearrangement links TRBV7-9 to TRBJ2-3; a possible D gene is TRBD1 (6 bases). This CDR3 has 14 amino acids. V lost 4 bases and J 0 bases, leaving 8 bases between the germline ends. Germline CDR1 SEHNR, CDR2 FQNEAQ (reference sequence). The full variable domain, with the rest looked up from reference TRBV7-9 and TRBJ2-3, is DTGVSQNPRHKITKRGQNVTFRCDPISEHNRLYWYRQTLGQGPEFLTYFQNEAQLEKSRLLSDRFSAERPKGSFSTLEIQRTEQGDSAMYLCASSWDTSTDTQYFGPGTRLTVL.

The chain employs TRBV11-2 and TRBJ1-1; maybe TRBD1 (6 bases). This CDR3 comprises 16 residues. Trimming took off 2 bases at V and 2 bases at J, with 15 bases between the two ends. Looked up from germline, CDR1 is SGHAT and CDR2 is FQNNGV. The CDR3 DNA reads TGTGCCAGCAGCTTATTTCAGGGAGGGGGTAACACTGAAGCTTTCTTT. It specifies CASSLFQGGGNTEAFF.

There are a few counts of this clonotype. The chain has TRBV4-1 and TRBJ2-7; D is uncertain. Looked up from germline, CDR1 is MGHRA and CDR2 is YSYEKL. This CDR3 is built from 13 residues. Between the trimmed V and J ends, which lost 5 bases and 4 bases, there was a span of 12 bases. In nucleotides, the CDR3 is TGCGCCAGCAGCAACAAGGGTGGGTACGAGCAGTACTTC. Translated, it gives CASSNKGGYEQYF.

This clonotype turned up a few times. The chain recombines TRBV3-1 with TRBJ2-1, with D possibly matching TRBD1 (5 bases). Trimming shortened V by 0 bases and J by 3 bases, and 12 bases separated the two germline ends. The CDR3 runs to 16 residues. From germline, CDR1 is LGHDT and CDR2 YNNKEL (reference sequence). The CDR3 nucleotides read TGTGCCAGCAGCCAAGATCAAGGGGAATACTACAATGAGCAGTTCTTC. Protein product: CASSQDQGEYYNEQFF.

The chain is built from TRBV15 and TRBJ1-5, with 8 bases fitting TRBD1. V was clipped by 4 bases and J by 2 bases; unmatched bases: 7. The germline gives CDR1 LNHNV, CDR2 YYDKDF (reference sequence). The CDR3 is made up of 16 amino acids. CDR3 protein: CATSKGGQVGNQPQHF. For the CDR3, the DNA is TGTGCCACCAGCAAAGGGGGACAGGTGGGCAATCAGCCCCAGCATTTT.

This chain links TRBV7-8 with TRBJ2-5, with 9 bases aligning to TRBD1. The CDR3 has 17 amino acids. J gave up 2 bases and V 3 bases, and 10 bases lay outside the gene matches. The germline gives CDR1 SGHVS, CDR2 FQNEAQ. This CDR3 is CASSFPGQGRRQETQYF. The CDR3 DNA sequence: TGTGCCAGCAGCTTCCCGGGACAGGGAAGGAGGCAAGAGACCCAGTACTTC.

The chain joins TRBV4-3 to TRBJ1-1; 8 nucleotides align to TRBD1. With 0 bases clipped from V and 1 base from J, the junction kept 13 bases outside the gene matches. The germline CDR1 and CDR2 sequences are LGHNA and YSLEER. This CDR3 has 19 amino acids. The DNA of the CDR3 is TGCGCCAGCAGCCAAGACTTGGTTAGGACAGGGTTAGGGAACACTGAAGCTTTCTTT. The encoded protein is CASSQDLVRTGLGNTEAFF.

This clonotype has just a few counts. This chain uses TRBV20-1 with TRBJ2-7; D unclear. In germline, CDR1 is DFQATT, CDR2 SNEGSKA (reference sequence). The CDR3 extends over 13 amino acids. The V gene lost 3 bases and the J gene lost 0 bases, with 9 bases spanning the gap. For the CDR3, the DNA is TGCAGTGCTAGGAAACGTAACTCCTACGAGCAGTACTTC. Translation: CSARKRNSYEQYF.

V and J are TRBV4-3 and TRBJ2-5; perhaps TRBD2 as D (5 bases). Germline V gene data show CDR1 as LGHNA and CDR2 as YSLEER. Trimming took 1 base from V and 5 from J, leaving 26 bases between them. There are 19 residues in the CDR3. The CDR3 loop is CASSQVLLGEFKVGETQYF. Written as DNA, the CDR3 is TGCGCCAGCAGCCAAGTACTTCTCGGGGAGTTTAAAGTTGGGGAGACCCAGTACTTC.

The chain's CDR3 is CATGAGLTYEQYF. The CDR3 bases are TGTGCCACAGGGGCAGGCCTCACCTACGAGCAGTACTTC. V gene TRBV19 combines with J gene TRBJ2-7, with D perhaps TRBD1 (6 bases). CDR1 and CDR2 (germline): LNHDA, SQIVND (reference sequence). This CDR3 spans 13 amino acids. The ends were cut back, 10 bases at V and 2 bases at J, with 15 bases in the middle.

This clonotype showed up many times. The chain links TRBV7-9 to TRBJ2-3; unclear D gene. Trimming took 6 bases from V and 6 from J, leaving 10 bases between them. In germline, CDR1 is SEHNR, CDR2 FQNEAQ (reference sequence). There are 12 residues in the CDR3. The CDR3 loop reads CASRPPEDTQYF. As DNA, the CDR3 is TGTGCCAGCAGACCCCCCGAGGATACGCAGTATTTT.

In this sample, this clonotype turned up a few times. CDR3 sequence: CASSVLDVGANVLTF. Here the CDR3 DNA reads TGTGCCAGCAGTGTCCTTGATGTTGGGGCCAACGTCCTGACTTTC. V and J are TRBV6-1 and TRBJ2-6; D call uncertain. This CDR3 region has 15 residues. The germline gives CDR1 MNHNS, CDR2 SASEGT. The germline V and J ends were trimmed by 4 bases and 3 bases, with 10 bases remaining between them.

This clonotype was observed at least ten times. This chain connects TRBV29-1 to TRBJ2-3; D gene unclear. Looked up from germline, CDR1 is SQVTM and CDR2 is ANQGSEA. The CDR3 is 12 amino acids. Trimming shortened V by 7 bases and J by 4 bases, and 12 bases separated the two germline ends. CDR3 sequence (DNA): TGCAGCGGTCTAGTTGATTCAGATACGCAGTATTTT. Residues: CSGLVDSDTQYF.